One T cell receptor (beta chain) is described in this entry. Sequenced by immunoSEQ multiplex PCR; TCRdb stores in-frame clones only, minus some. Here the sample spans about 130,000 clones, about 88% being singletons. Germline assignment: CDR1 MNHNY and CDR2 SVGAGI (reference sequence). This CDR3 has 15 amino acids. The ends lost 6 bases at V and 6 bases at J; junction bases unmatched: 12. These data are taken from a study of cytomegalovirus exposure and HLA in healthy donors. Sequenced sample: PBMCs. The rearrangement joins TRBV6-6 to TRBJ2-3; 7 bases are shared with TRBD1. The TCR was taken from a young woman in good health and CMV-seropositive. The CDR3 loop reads CASRNRDRLSDTQYF. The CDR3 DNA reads TGTGCCAGCAGAAACCGGGACAGACTCAGCGATACGCAGTATTTT.